A single sample gave rise to the 13 T cell receptor beta chains below, sequenced in a study of T-cell reconstitution after alpha-beta-depleted transplantation in children. Unique molecular identifiers tagged the TCRbeta library. One entry per CDR3 protein results from TCRdb running MiXCR on the PCR reads. The sample holds 500,000 to 750,000 distinct CDR3 sequences, about a quarter seen once. Sequences were derived from PBMCs, sampled before TCRalphabeta/CD19-depleted stem cell transplant. These receptors originate from a boy in the first two years of life with Wiskott-Aldrich syndrome, due to receive a stem cell transplant.

This clonotype was detected a few times. J is TRBJ2-7 and V is TRBV20-1; D possibly corresponds to TRBD2 (6 bases). Trimming stripped 4 bases from V and 2 bases from J, with 9 bases between. The length of the CDR3 is 12 residues. Germline V gene data show CDR1 as DFQATT and CDR2 as SNEGSKA (reference sequence). Here the CDR3 reads CSANLATYEQYF. CDR3 nucleotide sequence: TGCAGTGCTAATCTAGCGACCTACGAGCAGTACTTC.

V and J are TRBV30 and TRBJ2-1; D is uncertain. Germline lookup yields CDR1 GTSNPN and CDR2 SVGIG (reference sequence). CDR3 length equals 11 residues. V lost 1 base, J lost 10 bases, and 8 bases lay in between. Written as DNA, the CDR3 is TGTGCCTGGAGTGGGCAATGGGAGCAGTTCTTC. It translates to CAWSGQWEQFF. The full variable domain, its missing parts supplied by reference TRBV30 and TRBJ2-1, is SQTIHQWPATLVQPVGSPLSLECTVEGTSNPNLYWYRQAAGRGLQLLFYSVGIGQISSEVPQNLSASRPQDRQFILSSKKLLLSDSGFYLCAWSGQWEQFFGPGTRLTVL.

There are a few counts of this clonotype. The V call is TRBV4-1, the J call TRBJ2-1, with D uncertain. The CDR3 length is 13 residues. The V and J ends lost 0 bases and 6 bases respectively, with 6 bases between them. Germline values: CDR1 MGHRA, CDR2 YSYEKL. The CDR3 DNA sequence: TGCGCCAGCAGCCAAGATCAACGCAATGAGCAGTTCTTC. Protein: CASSQDQRNEQFF.

This chain uses TRBV5-1 with TRBJ2-5; TRBD2 aligns across 7 bases. V dropped 2 bases and J dropped 6; count of bases not matched to a gene: 4. CDR3 length equals 13 residues. The germline CDR1 and CDR2 sequences are SGHRS and YFSETQ. CDR3 in DNA: TGCGCCAGCAGCTTCGGGACTATCCAGACCCAGTACTTC. Translation: CASSFGTIQTQYF.

This chain joins TRBV10-3 and TRBJ2-5; no clear D. V lost 1 base, J lost 9 bases, and 12 bases lay in between. This CDR3 comprises 13 residues. CDR1 and CDR2 (germline): ENHRY, SYGVKD. CDR3 protein: CAISEWASRAQYF. The CDR3 DNA is TGTGCCATCAGTGAGTGGGCTAGTAGGGCCCAGTACTTC.

V gene TRBV9 combines with J gene TRBJ2-1; 14 bases fit TRBD2. The CDR3 has 17 amino acids. V shed 4 bases, J shed 4 bases, and the junction held 7 bases outside the gene matches. Germline V lookup: CDR1 SGDLS, CDR2 YYNGEE. The CDR3: CASSPKGTSGGYNEQFF. CDR3 DNA: TGTGCCAGCAGCCCGAAAGGGACTAGCGGGGGATACAATGAGCAGTTCTTC.

The chain carries TRBV5-1 and TRBJ2-5; 7 bases align to TRBD1. From germline, CDR1 is SGHRS and CDR2 YFSETQ. The length of the CDR3 is 16 residues. The ends lost 0 bases at V and 0 bases at J; junction bases unmatched: 5. CDR3 sequence reads: CASSLVPGTDQETQYF. CDR3 DNA: TGCGCCAGCAGCTTGGTCCCTGGGACAGACCAAGAGACCCAGTACTTC.

This clonotype was observed a handful of times. The rearrangement links TRBV2 to TRBJ2-3; D not resolved. The CDR3 consists of 16 residues. Germline CDR1 and CDR2: SNHLY and FYNNEI. The V end was cut by 4 bases, the J end by 2 bases, with 16 bases between. CDR3 nucleotide sequence: TGTGCCAGCAGTGGCCACGGTGTGGGGATCACAGATACGCAGTATTTT. This sequence encodes CASSGHGVGITDTQYF.

The rearrangement uses TRBV14 and TRBJ1-1, with 7 bases matching TRBD1. The CDR3 is made up of 15 amino acids. The J segment lost 1 base and the V segment lost 6 bases, leaving 8 bases of the junction unmatched. Per the germline V gene, CDR1 is SGHDN and CDR2 is FVKESK. CDR3 nucleotides: TGTGCCAGCAGTGACCGACAGGGTAGGAACACTGAAGCTTTCTTT. Its translation: CASSDRQGRNTEAFF.

A few counts support this clonotype. The gene calls are TRBV20-1 and TRBJ2-1, with D tentatively TRBD2 (6 bases). This CDR3 has 15 residues. V dropped 1 base and J dropped 0 bases, with 10 bases sitting between them. CDR1 and CDR2 from the germline V gene are DFQATT and SNEGSKA (reference sequence). The CDR3 region is CSARVGGSSYNEQFF. In DNA form, the CDR3 reads TGCAGTGCTAGAGTTGGGGGGAGCTCCTACAATGAGCAGTTCTTC.

The chain is built from TRBV15 and TRBJ1-3, with 7 bases that match TRBD1. The CDR3 covers 17 residues. V gave up 5 bases and J gave up 0 bases; unmatched junction bases: 10. Germline-derived CDR1 and CDR2 are LNHNV and YYDKDF (reference sequence). This CDR3 reads CATSFQTGPSSGNTIYF. The CDR3, as DNA: TGTGCCACCAGCTTCCAGACAGGGCCTAGCTCTGGAAACACCATATATTTT. The entire variable domain, with the rest obtained from reference TRBV15 and TRBJ1-3, is as follows: DAMVIQNPRYQVTQFGKPVTLSCSQTLNHNVMYWYQQKSSQAPKLLFHYYDKDFNNEADTPDNFQSRRPNTSFCFLDIRSPGLGDTAMYLCATSFQTGPSSGNTIYFGEGSWLTVV.

This clonotype came up a few times. The rearrangement uses TRBV29-1 and TRBJ2-7; a weak D match, TRBD2 (7 bases). This CDR3 contains 14 residues. The V gene's germline CDR1 is SQVTM and CDR2 ANQGSEA. The V gene lost 4 bases and the J gene lost 0 bases, with 13 bases spanning the gap. This chain's CDR3 is CSVGGRGSSYEQYF. The CDR3 coding sequence is TGCAGCGTTGGGGGGCGCGGGAGCTCCTACGAGCAGTACTTC.

This clonotype was seen a few times. The V gene is TRBV6-1, the J gene TRBJ2-3; D is possibly TRBD1 or TRBD2 (5 bases each). Germline V CDR1 and CDR2: MNHNS, SASEGT. This CDR3 is 13 amino acids long. Trimming shortened V by 4 bases and J by 4 bases, and 9 bases separated the two germline ends. The CDR3 reads CASSALGADTQYF. In DNA, the CDR3 is TGTGCCAGCAGTGCCTTGGGGGCAGATACGCAGTATTTT.